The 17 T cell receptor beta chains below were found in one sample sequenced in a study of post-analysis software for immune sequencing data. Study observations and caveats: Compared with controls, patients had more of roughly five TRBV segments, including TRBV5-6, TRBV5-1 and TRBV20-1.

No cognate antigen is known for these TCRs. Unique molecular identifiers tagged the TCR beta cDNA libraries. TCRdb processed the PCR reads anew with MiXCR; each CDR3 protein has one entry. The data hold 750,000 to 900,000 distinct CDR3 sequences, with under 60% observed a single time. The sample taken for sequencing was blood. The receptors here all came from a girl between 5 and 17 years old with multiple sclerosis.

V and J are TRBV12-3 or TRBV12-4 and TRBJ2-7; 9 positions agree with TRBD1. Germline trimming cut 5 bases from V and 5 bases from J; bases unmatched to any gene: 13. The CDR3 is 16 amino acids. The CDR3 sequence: CASSRSGTGSFDEQYF. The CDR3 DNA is TGTGCCAGCAGTCGTTCCGGGACAGGGTCATTCGACGAGCAGTACTTC.

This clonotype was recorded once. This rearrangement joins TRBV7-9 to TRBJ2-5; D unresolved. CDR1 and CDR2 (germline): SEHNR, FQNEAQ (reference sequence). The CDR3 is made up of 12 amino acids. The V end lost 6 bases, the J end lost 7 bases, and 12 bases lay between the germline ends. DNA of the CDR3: TGTGCCAGCAGAAGCTATGAAGGGACCCAGTACTTC. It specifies CASRSYEGTQYF.

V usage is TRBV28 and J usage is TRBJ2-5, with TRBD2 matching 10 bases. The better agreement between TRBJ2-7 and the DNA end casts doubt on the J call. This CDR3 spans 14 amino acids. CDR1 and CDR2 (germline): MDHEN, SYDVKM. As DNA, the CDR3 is TGTGCCAGCAGTCTAGCGGGAGAGATATACGAGCAGTACTTC. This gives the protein CASSLAGEIYEQYF.

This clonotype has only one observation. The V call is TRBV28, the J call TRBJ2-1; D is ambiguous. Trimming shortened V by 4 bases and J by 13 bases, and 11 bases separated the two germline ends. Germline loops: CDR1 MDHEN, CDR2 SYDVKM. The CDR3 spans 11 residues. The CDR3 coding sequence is TGTGCCAGCAGTTGGGGTCAGGCTCAGTTCTTC. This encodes CASSWGQAQFF. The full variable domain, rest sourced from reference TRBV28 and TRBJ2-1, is DVKVTQSSRYLVKRTGEKVFLECVQDMDHENMFWYRQDPGLGLRLIYFSYDVKMKEKGDIPEGYSVSREKKERFSLILESASTNQTSMYLCASSWGQAQFFGPGTRLTVL.

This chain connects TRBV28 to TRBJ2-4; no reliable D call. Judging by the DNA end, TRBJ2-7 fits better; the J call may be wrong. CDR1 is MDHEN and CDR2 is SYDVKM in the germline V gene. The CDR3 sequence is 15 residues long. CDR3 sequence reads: CASSPGGKAKYEQYF. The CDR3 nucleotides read TGTGCCAGCAGCCCGGGTGGGAAAGCCAAATACGAGCAGTACTTC.

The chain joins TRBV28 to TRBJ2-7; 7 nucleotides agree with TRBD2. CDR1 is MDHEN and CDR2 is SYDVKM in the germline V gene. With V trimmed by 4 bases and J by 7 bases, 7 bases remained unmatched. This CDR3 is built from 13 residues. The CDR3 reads CASSSLTSWEQYF. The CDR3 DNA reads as TGTGCCAGCAGTTCCTTGACTAGCTGGGAGCAGTACTTC.

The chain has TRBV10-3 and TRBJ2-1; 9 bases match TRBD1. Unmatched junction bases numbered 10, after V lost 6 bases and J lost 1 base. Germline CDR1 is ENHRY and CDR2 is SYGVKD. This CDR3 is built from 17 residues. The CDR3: CAISQGSGQGSYNEQFF. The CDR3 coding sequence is TGTGCCATCAGCCAAGGTAGTGGACAGGGGTCCTACAATGAGCAGTTCTTC.

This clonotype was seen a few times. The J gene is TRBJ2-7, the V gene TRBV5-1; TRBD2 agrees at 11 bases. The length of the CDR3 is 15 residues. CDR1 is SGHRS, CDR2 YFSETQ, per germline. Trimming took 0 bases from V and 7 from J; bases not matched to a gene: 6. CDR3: CASSLDGTSGLEQYF. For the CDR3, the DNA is TGCGCCAGCAGCTTGGATGGGACTAGCGGTCTGGAGCAGTACTTC.

The CDR3 DNA reads TGTGCCAGCAGGCGCGACCTTGGGGACGGAGAAGAGACCCAGTACTTC. It is translated as CASRRDLGDGEETQYF. This rearrangement joins TRBV6-5 to TRBJ2-5; perhaps D is TRBD1 or TRBD2 (5 bases each). The germline gives CDR1 MNHEY, CDR2 SVGAGI. This CDR3 region has 16 residues. V was pared by 6 bases and J by 3 bases, with 20 bases between.

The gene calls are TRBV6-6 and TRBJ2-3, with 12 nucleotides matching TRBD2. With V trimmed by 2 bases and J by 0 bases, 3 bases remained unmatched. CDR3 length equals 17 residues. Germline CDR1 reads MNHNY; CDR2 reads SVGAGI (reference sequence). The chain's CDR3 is CASSYPGTSGSTDTQYF. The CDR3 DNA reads TGTGCCAGCAGTTACCCCGGGACTAGCGGGAGCACAGATACGCAGTATTTT.

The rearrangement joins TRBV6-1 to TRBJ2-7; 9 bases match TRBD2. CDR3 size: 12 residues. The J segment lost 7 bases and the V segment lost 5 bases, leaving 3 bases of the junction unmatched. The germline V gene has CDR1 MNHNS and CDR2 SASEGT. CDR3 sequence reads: CASSSTSGEQYF. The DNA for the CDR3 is TGTGCCAGCAGTTCGACTAGCGGTGAGCAGTACTTC.

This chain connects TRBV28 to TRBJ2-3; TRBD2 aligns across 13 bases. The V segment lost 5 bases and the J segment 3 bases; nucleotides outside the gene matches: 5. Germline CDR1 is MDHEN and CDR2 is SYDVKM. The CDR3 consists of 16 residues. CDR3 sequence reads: CASSVTSGRATDTQYF. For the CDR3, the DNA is TGTGCCAGCAGTGTTACTAGCGGGAGGGCTACAGATACGCAGTATTTT.

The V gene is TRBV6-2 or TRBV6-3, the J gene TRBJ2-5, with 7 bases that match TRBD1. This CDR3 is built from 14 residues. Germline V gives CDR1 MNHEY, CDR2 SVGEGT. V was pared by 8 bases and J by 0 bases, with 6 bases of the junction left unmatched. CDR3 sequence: CASGPTGNQETQYF. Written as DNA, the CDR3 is TGTGCCAGCGGCCCGACAGGGAACCAAGAGACCCAGTACTTC.

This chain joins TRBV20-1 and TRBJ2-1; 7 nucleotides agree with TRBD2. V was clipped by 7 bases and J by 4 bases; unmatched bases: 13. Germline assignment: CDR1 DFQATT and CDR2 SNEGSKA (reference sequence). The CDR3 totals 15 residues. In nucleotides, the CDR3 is TGCAGTGGGATCGCATCGGGAGGTAAATACAATGAGCAGTTCTTC. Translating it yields CSGIASGGKYNEQFF.

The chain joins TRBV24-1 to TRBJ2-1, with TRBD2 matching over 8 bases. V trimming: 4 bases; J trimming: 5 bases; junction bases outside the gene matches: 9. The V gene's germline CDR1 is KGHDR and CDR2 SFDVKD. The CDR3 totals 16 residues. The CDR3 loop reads CATSDKRSLADNEQFF. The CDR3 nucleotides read TGTGCCACCAGTGACAAGCGATCACTAGCGGACAATGAGCAGTTCTTC.

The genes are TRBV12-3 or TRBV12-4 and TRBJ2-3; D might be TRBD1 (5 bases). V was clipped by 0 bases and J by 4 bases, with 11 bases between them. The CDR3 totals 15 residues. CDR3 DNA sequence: TGTGCCAGCAGTTTAGCCCAGGGTAGGGCAGATACGCAGTATTTT. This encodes CASSLAQGRADTQYF.

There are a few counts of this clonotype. CDR3 DNA sequence: TGTGCCATCAGTGGGCAGGGGGCCCAAGAGACCCAGTACTTC. This sequence encodes CAISGQGAQETQYF. V gene TRBV10-3 combines with J gene TRBJ2-5; 8 nucleotides agree with TRBD1. Germline loops: CDR1 ENHRY, CDR2 SYGVKD. The CDR3 spans 14 residues. V was pared by 4 bases and J by 1 base, with 2 bases of the junction left unmatched.